A selection of T cell receptor beta chains follows, all from one sample in a study of response to subunit inactivated influenza vaccine. TCRdb independently ran MiXCR on the RT-PCR reads; one entry per CDR3 protein. The sample lists 650,000 or so distinct CDR3 sequences, 14% occurring once. The source material was PBMCs from blood, sampled less than 15 days before vaccination. Receptor source: a man in his forties or fifties who received an inactivated influenza vaccine. Each CDR3 is given with its conserved first and last residue. A D gene is named only where the DNA matches it firmly. Clone sizes are given selectively: once, few, many, or a class where the clone is expanded.

clone size	V gene	D gene	J gene	CDR3 protein	CDR3 DNA
NA	TRBV28	NA	TRBJ2-5	CASRGAGATGETQYF	TGTGCCAGCCGAGGGGCAGGGGCGACCGGAGAGACCCAGTACTTC
NA	TRBV5-1	NA	TRBJ1-6	CASSSTVAESSPLHF	TGCGCCAGCAGTTCAACGGTGGCAGAAAGTTCACCCCTCCACTTT
few	TRBV20-1	TRBD1	TRBJ1-4	CSARQTGLVSNEKLFF	TGCAGTGCTCGACAGACAGGGTTGGTGTCTAATGAAAAACTGTTTTTT
many	TRBV12-3/TRBV12-4	NA	TRBJ2-7	CASSSNSRAPYEQYF	TGTGCCAGCAGTTCGAATAGCAGGGCCCCCTACGAGCAGTACTTC
few	TRBV7-6	TRBD1	TRBJ1-6	CASSLERQGAGYNSPLHF	TGTGCCAGCAGCTTAGAGAGACAGGGGGCTGGATATAATTCACCCCTCCACTTT
NA	TRBV5-1	NA	TRBJ2-3	CASSPRPLVDTQYF	TGCGCCAGCAGCCCACGGCCGTTAGTAGATACGCAGTATTTT
many	TRBV4-2	NA	TRBJ2-7	CASSQDLRTYEQYF	TGTGCCAGCAGCCAAGATTTGAGGACCTACGAGCAGTACTTC
NA	TRBV4-1	TRBD1	TRBJ2-1	CASSPTGANEQFF	TGCGCCAGCAGTCCAACAGGGGCAAATGAGCAGTTCTTC
few	TRBV7-6	TRBD2	TRBJ2-2	CASSRAGRDTGELFF	TGTGCCAGCAGCCGGGCAGGGAGGGACACCGGGGAGCTGTTTTTT
NA	TRBV7-2	NA	TRBJ2-1	CASSLAFGLTQEYNEQFF	TGTGCCAGCAGCTTAGCCTTCGGACTTACCCAAGAATACAATGAGCAGTTCTTC
NA	TRBV27	TRBD1	TRBJ1-5	CASSPVKGQGSNQPQHF	TGTGCCAGCAGTCCTGTGAAGGGACAGGGCAGCAATCAGCCCCAGCATTTT
few	TRBV6-2/TRBV6-3	NA	TRBJ1-1	CASSYSDYTQRGVLNTEAFF	TGTGCCAGCAGTTACTCGGATTATACGCAACGCGGGGTCCTGAACACTGAAGCTTTCTTT
few	TRBV5-1	NA	TRBJ2-1	CASSWRQVSDEQFF	TGCGCCAGCAGCTGGCGACAGGTGTCTGATGAGCAGTTCTTC
few	TRBV28	NA	TRBJ2-7	CASSLFRGSYEQYF	TGTGCCAGCAGTTTATTCAGGGGTTCCTACGAGCAGTACTTC
many	TRBV5-1	TRBD2	TRBJ2-2	CASSPGGINTGELFF	TGCGCCAGCAGCCCCGGGGGGATCAACACCGGGGAGCTGTTTTTT
few	TRBV12-3/TRBV12-4	TRBD1	TRBJ2-1	CASSSWGTETYNEQFF	TGTGCCAGCAGCTCCTGGGGGACAGAAACCTACAATGAGCAGTTCTTC
many	TRBV6-5	TRBD2	TRBJ2-3	CASSYSSSGGADTQYF	TGTGCCAGCAGTTACTCTTCTAGCGGGGGGGCCGATACGCAGTATTTT
NA	TRBV4-3	TRBD2	TRBJ2-1	CASSHSSSGSNEQFF	TGCGCCAGCAGCCACTCCTCTAGCGGGAGCAATGAGCAGTTCTTC